Below, one T cell receptor beta chain is given with its context. This CDR3 spans 13 amino acids. Germline V gene lookup returns CDR1 LGHNA and CDR2 YSLEER. V dropped 4 bases and J dropped 4; count of bases not matched to a gene: 3. The sample belongs to a study of OX40 agonist ivuxolimab in advanced cancers. The table came from immunoSEQ multiplex PCR; TCRdb's copy has only in-frame clones and leaves some out. Of some 90,000 clones listed, approximately 89% were seen once; the top ten hold about 4.5%. The specimen comprised CD4+ or CD8+ T cells sorted from blood, sampled in a trial of the OX40 agonist ivuxolimab. The genes are TRBV4-3 and TRBJ2-5; TRBD1 agrees at 7 bases. The TCR comes from an adult with an advanced solid tumor such as melanoma, head and neck, liver or kidney cancer. This CDR3 reads CASSRDRAETQYF. The CDR3 DNA reads as TGCGCCAGCAGCCGCGACAGGGCAGAGACCCAGTACTTC.